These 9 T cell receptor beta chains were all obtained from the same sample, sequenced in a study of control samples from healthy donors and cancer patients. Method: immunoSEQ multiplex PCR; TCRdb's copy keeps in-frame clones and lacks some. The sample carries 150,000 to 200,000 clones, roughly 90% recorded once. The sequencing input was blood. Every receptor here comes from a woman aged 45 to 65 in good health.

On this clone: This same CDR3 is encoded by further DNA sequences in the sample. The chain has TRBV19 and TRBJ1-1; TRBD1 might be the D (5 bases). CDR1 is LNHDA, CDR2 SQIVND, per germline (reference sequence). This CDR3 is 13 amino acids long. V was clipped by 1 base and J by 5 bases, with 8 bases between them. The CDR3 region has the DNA TGTGCCAGTAGTATAGGCGGGGGGACTGAAGCTTTCTTT. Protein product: CASSIGGGTEAFF.

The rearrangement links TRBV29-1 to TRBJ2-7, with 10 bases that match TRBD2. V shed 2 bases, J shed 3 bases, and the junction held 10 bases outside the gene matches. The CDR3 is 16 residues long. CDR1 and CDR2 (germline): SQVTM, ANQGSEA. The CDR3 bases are TGCAGCGTTGAATTAAGCACTAGCGGGAAAGACTACGAGCAGTACTTC. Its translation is CSVELSTSGKDYEQYF.

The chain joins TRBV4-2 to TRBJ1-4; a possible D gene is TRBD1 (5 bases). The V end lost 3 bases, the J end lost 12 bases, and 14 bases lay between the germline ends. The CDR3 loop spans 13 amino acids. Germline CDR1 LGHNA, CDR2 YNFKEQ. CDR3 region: CASSHPRGGELFF. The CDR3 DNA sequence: TGTGCCAGCAGCCATCCCCGGGGGGGAGAACTGTTTTTT.

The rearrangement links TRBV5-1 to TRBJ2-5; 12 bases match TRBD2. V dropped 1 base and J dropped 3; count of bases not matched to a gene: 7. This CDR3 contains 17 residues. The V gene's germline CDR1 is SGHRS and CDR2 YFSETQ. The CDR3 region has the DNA TGCGCCAGCAGCTTGTTCCCGGCTAGCGGGGGGGAAGAGACCCAGTACTTC. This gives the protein CASSLFPASGGEETQYF.

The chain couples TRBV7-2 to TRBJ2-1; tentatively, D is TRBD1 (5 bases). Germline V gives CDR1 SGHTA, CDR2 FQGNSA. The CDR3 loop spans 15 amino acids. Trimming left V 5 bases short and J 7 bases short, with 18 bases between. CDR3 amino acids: CASSPAGVSGNEQFF. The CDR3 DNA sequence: TGTGCCAGCAGCCCCGCCGGAGTGTCAGGGAATGAGCAGTTCTTC.

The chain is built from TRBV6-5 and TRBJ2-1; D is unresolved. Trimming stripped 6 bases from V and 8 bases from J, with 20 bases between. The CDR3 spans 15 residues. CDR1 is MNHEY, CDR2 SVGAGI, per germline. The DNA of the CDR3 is TGTGCCAGCAGAGGGCGTCCGTCCTCAACCGATGAGCAGTTCTTC. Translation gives CASRGRPSSTDEQFF.

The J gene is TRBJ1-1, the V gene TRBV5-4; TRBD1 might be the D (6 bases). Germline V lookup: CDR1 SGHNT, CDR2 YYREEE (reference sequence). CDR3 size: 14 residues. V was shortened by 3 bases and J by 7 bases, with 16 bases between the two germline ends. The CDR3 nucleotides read TGTGCCAGCAGCTCTACAGGGCTATCATATGAAGCTTTCTTT. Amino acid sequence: CASSSTGLSYEAFF.

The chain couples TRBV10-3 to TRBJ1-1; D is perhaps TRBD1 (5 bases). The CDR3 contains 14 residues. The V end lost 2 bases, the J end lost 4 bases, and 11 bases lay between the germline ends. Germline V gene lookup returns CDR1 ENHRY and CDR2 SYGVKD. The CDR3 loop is CAISEEGHGTEAFF. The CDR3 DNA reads TGTGCCATCAGTGAGGAGGGGCACGGCACTGAAGCTTTCTTT.

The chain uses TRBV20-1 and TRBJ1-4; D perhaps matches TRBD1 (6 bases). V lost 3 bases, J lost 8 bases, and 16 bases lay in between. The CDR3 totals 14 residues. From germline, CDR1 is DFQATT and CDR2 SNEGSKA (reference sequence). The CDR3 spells CSASRNRVGEKLFF. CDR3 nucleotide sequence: TGCAGTGCTAGTCGGAACAGGGTCGGCGAAAAACTGTTTTTT.